These 11 T cell receptor beta chains came from one sample sequenced in a study of T cells in Graves' hyperthyroidism and ophthalmopathy. What was amplified from RNA transcripts were TCR beta CDR3 regions. HTBI primers drove first-round RT-PCR of the TCR CDR3. TCRdb re-called the multiplex PCR reads through MiXCR, storing one row per CDR3 protein. Of about 480,000 distinct CDR3 sequences listed, 14% are singletons. The sequenced material came from blood. The receptors here all came from a woman between 18 and 30 years old with Graves' hyperthyroidism.

At least ten counts were recorded for this clonotype. This rearrangement joins TRBV7-9 to TRBJ1-6; 9 bases map to TRBD1. J was trimmed by 10 bases and V by 0 bases; bases with no gene match: 4. CDR3 length: 15 residues. CDR1 is SEHNR and CDR2 is FQNEAQ in the germline V gene (reference sequence). The CDR3 DNA sequence: TGTGCCAGCAGCTTAGCAGGGACAGGGATCTCACCCCTCCACTTT. Protein sequence: CASSLAGTGISPLHF.

This clonotype was seen at least ten times. The V and J genes are TRBV12-3 or TRBV12-4 and TRBJ2-2; 10 bases are a match to TRBD2. J was trimmed by 4 bases and V by 5 bases; bases with no gene match: 7. The CDR3 sequence is 16 residues long. In DNA, the CDR3 is TGTGCCAGCAGTCCGGTACTAGCGGGACCCACCGGGGAGCTGTTTTTT. Protein sequence: CASSPVLAGPTGELFF.

In this sample, this clonotype turned up many times. The V and J genes are TRBV27 and TRBJ2-3; 8 nucleotides agree with TRBD1. Germline V CDR1 and CDR2: MNHEY, SMNVEV (reference sequence). The V gene end was trimmed by 5 bases and the J gene end by 2 bases; junction bases not matched to a gene: 6. The CDR3 covers 15 residues. The CDR3 sequence: CASSENRGTTDTQYF. In nucleotides, the CDR3 is TGTGCCAGCAGTGAGAACAGGGGGACCACAGATACGCAGTATTTT.

This clonotype was detected many times. This chain joins TRBV6-1 and TRBJ2-1, with D possibly called TRBD1 or TRBD2 (7 bases each). Germline-derived CDR1 and CDR2 are MNHNS and SASEGT. The CDR3 is 15 residues long. V lost 3 bases to trimming and J lost 12 bases, with 21 bases between them. The CDR3, as DNA: TGTGCCAGCAGTGACAAGTGGGGGGGGGGGGACAGGCAGTTCTTC. Protein sequence: CASSDKWGGGDRQFF.

This clonotype was counted at least ten times. The chain links TRBV11-2 to TRBJ1-1; the D is unclear. The V gene's germline CDR1 is SGHAT and CDR2 FQNNGV. Trimming shortened V by 5 bases and J by 7 bases, and 20 bases separated the two germline ends. This CDR3 has 15 residues. CDR3 in amino acids: CASSPPASGRSEAFF. CDR3 coding DNA: TGTGCCAGCAGCCCTCCGGCTAGCGGACGGAGTGAAGCTTTCTTT.

This clonotype was picked up a small number of times. The gene calls are TRBV9 and TRBJ1-1, with TRBD1 identical over 8 bases. The CDR3 loop spans 14 amino acids. V lost 3 bases and J lost 4; bases outside the gene matches: 5. Per germline, CDR1 SGDLS and CDR2 YYNGEE. CDR3 loop: CASSADRAGTEAFF. The CDR3 DNA follows: TGTGCCAGCAGCGCGGACAGGGCGGGCACTGAAGCTTTCTTT.

This clonotype was seen a few times. This chain connects TRBV27 to TRBJ1-1; the match to TRBD1 covers 8 bases. The V gene end was trimmed by 6 bases and the J gene end by 4 bases; junction bases not matched to a gene: 10. Germline CDR1 is MNHEY and CDR2 is SMNVEV (reference sequence). The CDR3 extends over 15 amino acids. CDR3 bases: TGTGCCAGCAGCGACCAGGGGGCACCGGGCACTGAAGCTTTCTTT. It is translated as CASSDQGAPGTEAFF.

The table lists this clonotype with many counts. V and J are TRBV2 and TRBJ2-3, with 9 bases fitting TRBD2. V gave up 3 bases and J gave up 4 bases; unmatched junction bases: 5. The CDR3 extends over 15 amino acids. The germline V gene encodes CDR1 SNHLY and CDR2 FYNNEI. The CDR3 DNA reads TGTGCCAGCAGTGACGTTAGCGGGAGCGCAGATACGCAGTATTTT. This sequence encodes CASSDVSGSADTQYF.

A remark on this clonotype: A much larger clone differs from this one at a single base, so this may be a read error. The rearrangement joins TRBV24-1 to TRBJ2-7; 7 bases align to TRBD2. Germline-derived CDR1 and CDR2 are KGHDR and SFDVKD. The CDR3 runs 15 residues. In nucleotides, the CDR3 is TGTGCCACCAGTGACCCAGCGGGAAGGGCCTACGAGCAGTGCTTC. This gives the protein CATSDPAGRAYEQCF.

In this sample, this clonotype turned up many times. This chain links TRBV11-2 with TRBJ2-7, with D uncertain. V gave up 0 bases and J gave up 1 base, with 7 bases separating them. This CDR3 is 14 amino acids long. Germline CDR1 is SGHAT and CDR2 is FQNNGV. The CDR3 bases are TGTGCCAGCAGCTTAGACCGCGGATCCTACGAGCAGTACGTC. This sequence encodes CASSLDRGSYEQYV.

To note about this clonotype: A much larger clone lies one base from this, so it may be a read error. This rearrangement joins TRBV30 to TRBJ2-1; D is perhaps TRBD1 (5 bases). Per germline, CDR1 GTSNPN and CDR2 SVGIG (reference sequence). The CDR3 has 12 amino acids. Trimming pared 2 bases from V and 6 bases from J, leaving 8 bases between. CDR3 protein: CAWSLDSNEQFF. The CDR3, as DNA: TGTGCCTGGAGTCTTGACAGCAATGAGCAGTTCTTC.